This T cell receptor (beta chain) was sequenced during a study of cytomegalovirus exposure and HLA in healthy donors. Study observations and caveats: Presence/absence analyses rested on an assumption that sequencing depth was roughly uniform across donors.

Vbeta (60) and Jbeta (13) primers were used in the PCR. Sequenced by immunoSEQ multiplex PCR; TCRdb stores in-frame clones only, minus some. The sample comprises about 40,000 clones, 86% of which are singletons, and approximately 10% rests with the top ten. All donors participated as healthy donors of bone marrow. The CDR3 has 12 residues. Germline CDR1 and CDR2: LNHDA and SQIVND (reference sequence). Trimming removed 7 bases at V and 5 bases at J, with 11 bases between. This clone has a handful of counts. As yet, its antigen is unknown. The clonotype originates from a woman aged 40 to 50 in good health and CMV-seropositive. The sample taken for sequencing was PBMCs. The chain carries TRBV19 and TRBJ1-1; D is perhaps TRBD1 (5 bases). In DNA form, the CDR3 reads TGTGCCAGTACGGGGGGGAGGACTGAAGCTTTCTTT. Protein sequence: CASTGGRTEAFF.